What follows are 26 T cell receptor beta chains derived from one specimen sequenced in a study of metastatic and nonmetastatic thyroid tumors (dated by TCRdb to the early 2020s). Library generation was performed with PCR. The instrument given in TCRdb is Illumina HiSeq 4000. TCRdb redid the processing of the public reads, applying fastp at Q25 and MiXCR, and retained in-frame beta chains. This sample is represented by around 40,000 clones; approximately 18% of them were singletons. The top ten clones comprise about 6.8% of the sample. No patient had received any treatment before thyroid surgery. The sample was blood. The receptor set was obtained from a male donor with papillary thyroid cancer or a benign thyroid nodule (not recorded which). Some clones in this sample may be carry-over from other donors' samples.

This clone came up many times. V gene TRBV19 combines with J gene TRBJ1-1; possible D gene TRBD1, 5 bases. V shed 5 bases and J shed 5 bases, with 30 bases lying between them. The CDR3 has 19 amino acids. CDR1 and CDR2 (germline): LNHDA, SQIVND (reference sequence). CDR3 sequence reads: CASSRGPAAGTGDTTEAFF. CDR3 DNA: TGTGCCAGTAGTCGTGGTCCTGCCGCCGGGACGGGAGACACTACTGAAGCTTTCTTT.

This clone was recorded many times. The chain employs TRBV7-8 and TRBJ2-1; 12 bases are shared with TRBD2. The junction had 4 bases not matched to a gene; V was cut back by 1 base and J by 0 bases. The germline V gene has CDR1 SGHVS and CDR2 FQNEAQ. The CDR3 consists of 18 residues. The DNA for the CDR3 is TGTGCCAGCAGCTTAGGACTAGCGGGAGAGAGCTCCTACAATGAGCAGTTCTTC. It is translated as CASSLGLAGESSYNEQFF.

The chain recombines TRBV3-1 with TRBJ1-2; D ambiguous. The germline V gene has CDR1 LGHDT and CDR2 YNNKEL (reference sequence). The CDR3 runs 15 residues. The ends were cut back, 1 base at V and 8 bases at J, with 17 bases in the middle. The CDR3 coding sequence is TGTGCCAGCAGCCAAGTGAGCTCGTACAGTCGGGGCTACACCTTC. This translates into CASSQVSSYSRGYTF.

DNA for the CDR3: TGTGCCAGCAGCCCACGGGGGTGGGGACAGGGCGCCGAGCAGTACTTC. The encoded protein is CASSPRGWGQGAEQYF. The chain carries TRBV9 and TRBJ2-7; 9 bases align to TRBD1. The CDR3 spans 16 residues. The junction had 14 bases not matched to a gene; V was cut back by 4 bases and J by 6 bases. CDR1 and CDR2 (germline): SGDLS, YYNGEE.

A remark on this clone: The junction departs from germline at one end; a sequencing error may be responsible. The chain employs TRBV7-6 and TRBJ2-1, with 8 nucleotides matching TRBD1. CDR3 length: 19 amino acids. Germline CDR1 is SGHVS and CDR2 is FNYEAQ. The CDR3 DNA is TGTGCAAGCAGCTTAGTTGGCCAGGGGGCCAAGTACTCCTACAATGAGCAGTTCTTC. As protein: CASSLVGQGAKYSYNEQFF.

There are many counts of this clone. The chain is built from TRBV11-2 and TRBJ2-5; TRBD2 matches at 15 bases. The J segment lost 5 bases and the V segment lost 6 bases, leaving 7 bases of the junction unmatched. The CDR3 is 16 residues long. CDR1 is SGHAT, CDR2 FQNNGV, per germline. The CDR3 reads CASSRTSGGAFETQYF. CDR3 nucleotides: TGTGCCAGCAGTCGGACTAGCGGGGGGGCCTTCGAGACCCAGTACTTC. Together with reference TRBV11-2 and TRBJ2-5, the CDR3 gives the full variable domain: EAGVAQSPRYKIIEKRQSVAFWCNPISGHATLYWYQQILGQGPKLLIQFQNNGVVDDSQLPKDRFSAERLKGVDSTLKIQPAKLEDSAVYLCASSRTSGGAFETQYFGPGTRLLVL.

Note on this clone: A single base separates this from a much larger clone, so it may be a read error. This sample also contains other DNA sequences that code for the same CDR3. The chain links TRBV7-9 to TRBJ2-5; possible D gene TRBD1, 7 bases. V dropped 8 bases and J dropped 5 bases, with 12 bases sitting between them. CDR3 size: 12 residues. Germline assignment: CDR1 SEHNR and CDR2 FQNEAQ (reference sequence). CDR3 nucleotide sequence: TGTGCCAGCTCAGGGGGGCGGGAGACCCAGTACTTC. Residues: CASSGGRETQYF.

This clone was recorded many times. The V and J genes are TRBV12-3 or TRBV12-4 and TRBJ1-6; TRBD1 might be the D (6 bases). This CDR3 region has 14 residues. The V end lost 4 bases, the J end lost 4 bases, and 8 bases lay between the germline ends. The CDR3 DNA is TGTGCCAGCAGTTGGCAGGGGTATAATTCACCCCTCCACTTT. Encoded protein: CASSWQGYNSPLHF.

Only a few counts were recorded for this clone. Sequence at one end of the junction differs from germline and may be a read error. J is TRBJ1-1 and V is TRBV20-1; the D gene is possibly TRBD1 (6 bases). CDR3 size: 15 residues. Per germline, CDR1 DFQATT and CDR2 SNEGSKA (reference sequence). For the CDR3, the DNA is TGCAGTGCCAGAGATCCTGCAGGGGAAGTAGGGCAAGCTTTCTTT. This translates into CSARDPAGEVGQAFF.

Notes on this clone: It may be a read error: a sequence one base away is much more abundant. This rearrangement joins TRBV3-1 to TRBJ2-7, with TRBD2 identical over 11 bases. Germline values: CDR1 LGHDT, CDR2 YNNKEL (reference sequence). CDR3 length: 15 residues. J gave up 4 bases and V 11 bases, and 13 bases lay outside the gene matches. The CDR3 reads CADSQVLAGGYEQYF. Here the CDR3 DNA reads TGTGCCGACAGCCAAGTGCTAGCGGGGGGTTACGAGCAGTACTTC.

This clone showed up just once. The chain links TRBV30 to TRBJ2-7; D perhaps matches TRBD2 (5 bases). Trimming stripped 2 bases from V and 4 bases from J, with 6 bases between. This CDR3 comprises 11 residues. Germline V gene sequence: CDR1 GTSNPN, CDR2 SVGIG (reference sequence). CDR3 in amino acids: CAWSREYEQYF. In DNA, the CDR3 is TGTGCCTGGAGTAGGGAGTACGAGCAGTACTTC.

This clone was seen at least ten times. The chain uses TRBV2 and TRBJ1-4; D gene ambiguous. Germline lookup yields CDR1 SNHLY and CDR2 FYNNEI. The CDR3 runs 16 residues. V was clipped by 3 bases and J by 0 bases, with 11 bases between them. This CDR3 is CASSETSYATNEKLFF. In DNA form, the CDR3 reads TGTGCCAGCAGTGAGACCTCTTACGCAACTAATGAAAAACTGTTTTTT. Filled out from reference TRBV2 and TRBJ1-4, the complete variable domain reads EPEVTQTPSHQVTQMGQEVILRCVPISNHLYFYWYRQILGQKVEFLVSFYNNEISEKSEIFDDQFSVERPDGSNFTLKIRSTKLEDSAMYFCASSETSYATNEKLFFGSGTQLSVL.

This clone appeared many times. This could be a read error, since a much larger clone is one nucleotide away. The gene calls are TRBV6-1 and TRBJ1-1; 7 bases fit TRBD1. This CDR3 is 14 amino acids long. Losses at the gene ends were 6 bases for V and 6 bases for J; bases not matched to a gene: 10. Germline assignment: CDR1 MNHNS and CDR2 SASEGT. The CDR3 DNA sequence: TGTGCCAGCAGACGACAGGGATTCGACGCTGAAGCTTTCTTT. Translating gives CASRRQGFDAEAFF.

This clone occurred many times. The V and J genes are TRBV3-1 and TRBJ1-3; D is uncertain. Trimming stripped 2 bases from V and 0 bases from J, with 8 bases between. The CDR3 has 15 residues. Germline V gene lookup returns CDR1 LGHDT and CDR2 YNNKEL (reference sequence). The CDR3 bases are TGTGCCAGCAGCCAACTTACGATCTCTGGAAACACCATATATTTT. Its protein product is CASSQLTISGNTIYF.

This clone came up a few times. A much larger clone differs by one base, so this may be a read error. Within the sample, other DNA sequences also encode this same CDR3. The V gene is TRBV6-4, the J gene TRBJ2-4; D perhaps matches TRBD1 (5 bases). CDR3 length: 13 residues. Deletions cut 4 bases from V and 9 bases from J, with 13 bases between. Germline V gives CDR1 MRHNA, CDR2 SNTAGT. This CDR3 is CASSVRQLGIQYF. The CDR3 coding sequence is TGTGCCAGCAGTGTCAGACAGCTCGGCATTCAGTACTTC.

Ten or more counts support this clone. CDR3 sequence reads: CASSPWDRDYNEQFF. In DNA form, the CDR3 reads TGCGCCAGCAGCCCCTGGGACAGGGATTACAATGAGCAGTTCTTC. This chain uses TRBV4-1 with TRBJ2-1, with 9 bases that match TRBD1. Germline V gene lookup returns CDR1 MGHRA and CDR2 YSYEKL. The CDR3 extends over 15 amino acids. Trimming cost V 4 bases and J 4 bases; bases outside gene matches: 5.

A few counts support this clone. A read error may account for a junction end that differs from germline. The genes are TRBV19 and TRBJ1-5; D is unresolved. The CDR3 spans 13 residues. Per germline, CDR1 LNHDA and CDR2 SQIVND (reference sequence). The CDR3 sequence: CVSRTVCGQPQHF. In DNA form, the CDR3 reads TGTGTCAGTAGAACAGTGTGCGGGCAGCCCCAGCATTTT.

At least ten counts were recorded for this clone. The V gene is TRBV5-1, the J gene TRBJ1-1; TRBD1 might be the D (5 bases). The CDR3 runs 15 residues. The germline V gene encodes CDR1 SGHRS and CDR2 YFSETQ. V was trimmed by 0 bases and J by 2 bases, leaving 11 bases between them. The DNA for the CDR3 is TGCGCCAGCAGCTTGGTTCAGGGAGTTAACACTGAAGCTTTCTTT. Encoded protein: CASSLVQGVNTEAFF.

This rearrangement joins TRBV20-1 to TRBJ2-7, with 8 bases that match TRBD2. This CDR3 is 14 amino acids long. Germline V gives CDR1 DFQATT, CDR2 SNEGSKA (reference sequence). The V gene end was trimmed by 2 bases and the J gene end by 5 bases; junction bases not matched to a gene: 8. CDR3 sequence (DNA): TGCAGTGCTAGACGAGGCGGGAGGTCACACGAGCAGTACTTC. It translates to CSARRGGRSHEQYF.

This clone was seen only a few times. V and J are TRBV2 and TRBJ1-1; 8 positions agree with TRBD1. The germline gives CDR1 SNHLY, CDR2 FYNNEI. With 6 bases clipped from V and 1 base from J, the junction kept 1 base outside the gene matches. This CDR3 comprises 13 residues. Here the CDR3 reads CASRGQGNTEAFF. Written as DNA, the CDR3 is TGTGCCAGCAGAGGACAGGGGAACACTGAAGCTTTCTTT.

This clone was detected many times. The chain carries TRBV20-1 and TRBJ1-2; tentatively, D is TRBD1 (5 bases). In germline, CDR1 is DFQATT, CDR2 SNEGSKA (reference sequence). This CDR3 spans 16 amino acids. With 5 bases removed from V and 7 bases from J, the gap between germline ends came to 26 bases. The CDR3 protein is CSARPGQTPVTGGYTF. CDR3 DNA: TGCAGTGCTCGCCCGGGGCAGACCCCCGTTACGGGTGGCTACACCTTC.

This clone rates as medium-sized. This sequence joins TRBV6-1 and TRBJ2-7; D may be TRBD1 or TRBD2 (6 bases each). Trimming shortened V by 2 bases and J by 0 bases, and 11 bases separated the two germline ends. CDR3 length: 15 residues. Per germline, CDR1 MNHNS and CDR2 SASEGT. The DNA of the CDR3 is TGTGCCAGCAGTGAATGGGGGGCTAGCTCCTACGAGCAGTACTTC. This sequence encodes CASSEWGASSYEQYF.

The CDR3 is CASSLRLAGAADTQYF. The CDR3 DNA sequence: TGTGCCAGCAGCTTACGTCTAGCGGGAGCCGCAGATACGCAGTATTTT. This chain uses TRBV11-2 with TRBJ2-3; 10 bases line up with TRBD2. The V segment lost 2 bases and the J segment 4 bases; nucleotides outside the gene matches: 6. The CDR3 totals 16 residues. Germline values: CDR1 SGHAT, CDR2 FQNNGV.

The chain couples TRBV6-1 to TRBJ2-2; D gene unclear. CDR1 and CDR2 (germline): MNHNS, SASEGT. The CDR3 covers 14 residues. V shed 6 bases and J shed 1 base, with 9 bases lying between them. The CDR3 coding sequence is TGTGCCAGCAGGGTCACGTTGAACACCGGGGAGCTGTTTTTT. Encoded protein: CASRVTLNTGELFF.

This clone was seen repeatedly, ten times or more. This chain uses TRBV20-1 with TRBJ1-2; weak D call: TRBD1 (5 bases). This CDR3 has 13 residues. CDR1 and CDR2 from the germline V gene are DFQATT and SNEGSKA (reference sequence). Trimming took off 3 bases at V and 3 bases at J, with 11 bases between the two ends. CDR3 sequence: CSASTREDYGYTF. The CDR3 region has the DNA TGCAGTGCTAGTACCAGGGAGGACTATGGCTACACCTTC.

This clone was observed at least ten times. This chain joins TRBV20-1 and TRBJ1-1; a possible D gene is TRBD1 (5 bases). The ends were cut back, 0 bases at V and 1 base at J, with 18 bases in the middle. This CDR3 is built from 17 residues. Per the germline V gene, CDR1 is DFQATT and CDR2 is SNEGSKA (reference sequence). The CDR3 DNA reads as TGCAGTGCTAGAGACCCCGGGGTAGGGACGCGGAACACTGAAGCTTTCTTT. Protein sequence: CSARDPGVGTRNTEAFF.